A single sample gave rise to the 29 T cell receptor beta chains below, sequenced in a study of blood T cells in healthy people across ages. A J-beta primer mix and a sample-barcoded 5' primer were used in a second PCR of roughly 6 to 11 cycles. TCRdb ran MiXCR on the 5' RACE reads and lists one entry per CDR3 protein. Of 660,000 or so distinct CDR3 sequences listed, 58% are singletons. Input material: blood. Every receptor here comes from a man aged 55 to 70 in good health.

This clonotype was recorded once. CDR3 coding DNA: TGTGCCAGCAGCTTAGCTAGTCCACCTAGGGTTACGCAGTATTTT. This codes for CASSLASPPRVTQYF. The chain couples TRBV11-2 to TRBJ2-3, with D uncertain. This CDR3 contains 15 residues. Trimming shortened V by 1 base and J by 8 bases, and 16 bases separated the two germline ends. CDR1 is SGHAT and CDR2 is FQNNGV in the germline V gene.

This clonotype has more than one count but fewer than ten. The V call is TRBV4-1, the J call TRBJ2-1, with TRBD2 identical over 14 bases. Losses at the gene ends were 0 bases for V and 0 bases for J; bases not matched to a gene: 10. CDR1 and CDR2 from the germline V gene are MGHRA and YSYEKL. The CDR3 has 21 amino acids. Here the CDR3 reads CASSQDLGTSGGASSYNEQFF. DNA of the CDR3: TGCGCCAGCAGCCAAGATCTTGGGACTAGCGGGGGCGCAAGCTCCTACAATGAGCAGTTCTTC.

The V and J genes are TRBV10-3 and TRBJ1-2; tentative D call: TRBD1 (5 bases). The germline gives CDR1 ENHRY, CDR2 SYGVKD. The CDR3 consists of 16 residues. V was shortened by 5 bases and J by 4 bases, with 20 bases between the two germline ends. The CDR3 protein is CAISPDGDGRGYGYTF. As DNA, the CDR3 is TGTGCCATCAGTCCCGATGGGGACGGTAGAGGCTATGGCTACACCTTC.

The V call is TRBV20-1, the J call TRBJ1-1, with D unresolved. CDR3 length: 13 amino acids. Germline V CDR1 and CDR2: DFQATT, SNEGSKA (reference sequence). V lost 3 bases, J lost 4 bases, and 12 bases lay in between. The CDR3 nucleotides are TGCAGTGCTAGTGGCCCCTCGGGCACTGAAGCTTTCTTT. Protein: CSASGPSGTEAFF.

This sequence joins TRBV3-1 and TRBJ2-5; D might be TRBD2 (5 bases). This CDR3 contains 14 residues. The germline CDR1 and CDR2 sequences are LGHDT and YNNKEL (reference sequence). The V gene lost 0 bases and the J gene lost 7 bases, with 12 bases spanning the gap. The DNA of the CDR3 is TGTGCCAGCAGCCAAGATAGCGACCTAGGGACCCAGTACTTC. Translating gives CASSQDSDLGTQYF.

This chain links TRBV10-3 with TRBJ2-7, with TRBD2 as a possible D gene (5 bases). V was trimmed by 4 bases and J by 6 bases, leaving 19 bases between them. Germline lookup yields CDR1 ENHRY and CDR2 SYGVKD. This CDR3 has 15 residues. The CDR3 region has the DNA TGTGCCATCAGTGGGAGAGGCGAACTAGGATCCGAGCAGTACTTC. Amino acid sequence: CAISGRGELGSEQYF.

The chain employs TRBV6-6 and TRBJ2-5; perhaps TRBD1 as D (6 bases). The V and J ends lost 2 bases and 7 bases respectively, with 14 bases between them. CDR1 is MNHNY and CDR2 is SVGAGI in the germline V gene (reference sequence). The CDR3 is made up of 14 amino acids. The chain's CDR3 is CASSYGVGQRTQYF. Written as DNA, the CDR3 is TGTGCCAGCAGTTACGGGGTGGGACAAAGGACCCAGTACTTC.

V gene TRBV5-4 combines with J gene TRBJ2-1; the D gene is possibly TRBD2 (6 bases). The tail of the sequence fits TRBJ2-7 better, so the J call may be wrong. Germline CDR1 SGHNT, CDR2 YYREEE (reference sequence). This CDR3 contains 17 residues. CDR3 residues: CASSPGWGDSSYNEQYF. The CDR3 DNA reads TGTGCCAGCAGCCCGGGGTGGGGGGATAGCTCCTACAATGAGCAGTACTTC.

The sample holds a few counts of this clonotype. The chain links TRBV12-3 or TRBV12-4 to TRBJ2-3; D is unresolved. The germline V and J ends were trimmed by 2 bases and 4 bases, with 10 bases remaining between them. The CDR3 loop spans 14 amino acids. CDR3: CASSLLDAADTQYF. Written as DNA, the CDR3 is TGTGCCAGCAGTTTACTAGATGCGGCAGATACGCAGTATTTT.

This clonotype was detected once. The chain links TRBV6-2 or TRBV6-3 to TRBJ2-3; 10 bases are a match to TRBD2. Trimming cost V 4 bases and J 4 bases; bases outside gene matches: 5. The CDR3 runs to 15 residues. Germline assignment: CDR1 MNHEY and CDR2 SVGEGT. The DNA of the CDR3 is TGTGCCAGCAGTTCCCTACTAGCGGGATCAGATACGCAGTATTTT. This encodes CASSSLLAGSDTQYF.

The chain joins TRBV12-3 or TRBV12-4 to TRBJ2-3; TRBD2 agrees at 11 bases. The CDR3 covers 16 residues. With V trimmed by 6 bases and J by 8 bases, 13 bases remained unmatched. The DNA for the CDR3 is TGTGCCAGCAGCCGTACACACGGGACTAGCGGAAGTACGCAGTATTTT. As protein: CASSRTHGTSGSTQYF.

This clonotype occurred a few times. The chain recombines TRBV7-8 with TRBJ2-5; D tentatively fits TRBD1 or TRBD2 (6 bases each). The better agreement between TRBJ2-7 and the DNA end casts doubt on the J call. This CDR3 is built from 13 residues. CDR1 is SGHVS, CDR2 FQNEAQ, per germline. In DNA form, the CDR3 reads TGTGCCAGCAGCGTGAGACAGGAGGGCGAGCAGTACTTC. The encoded protein is CASSVRQEGEQYF.

The genes are TRBV6-2 or TRBV6-3 and TRBJ2-3; D possibly matches TRBD1 or TRBD2 (5 bases each). The length of the CDR3 is 14 residues. V lost 6 bases and J lost 1, with 11 bases in between. Per germline, CDR1 MNHEY and CDR2 SVGEGT. The chain's CDR3 is CASRPLGGTDTQYF. As DNA, the CDR3 is TGTGCCAGCAGGCCCCTGGGGGGCACAGATACGCAGTATTTT.

This clonotype has only a few counts. Here the CDR3 reads CASSRTGLGEKLFF. CDR3 coding DNA: TGTGCCAGCAGCCGGACAGGCCTCGGTGAAAAACTGTTTTTT. This chain uses TRBV7-9 with TRBJ1-4, with 7 bases that match TRBD1. The germline V gene has CDR1 SEHNR and CDR2 FQNEAQ (reference sequence). This CDR3 region has 14 residues. V shed 5 bases, J shed 7 bases, and the junction held 7 bases outside the gene matches.

This clonotype has just a few counts. The chain joins TRBV20-1 to TRBJ1-2; 7 bases are shared with TRBD1. The length of the CDR3 is 13 residues. J was trimmed by 4 bases and V by 5 bases; bases with no gene match: 7. Germline V lookup: CDR1 DFQATT, CDR2 SNEGSKA (reference sequence). In nucleotides, the CDR3 is TGCAGTGCTCCTGACAGGGAGGGCTATGGCTACACCTTC. This gives the protein CSAPDREGYGYTF.

This clonotype turned up a few times. The chain couples TRBV11-3 to TRBJ2-7; D ambiguous. The DNA end is a closer match to TRBJ2-5, so the J assignment may be wrong. This CDR3 is 12 amino acids long. Germline-derived CDR1 and CDR2 are SGHNT and YENEEA. The CDR3 protein is CASSLDRQTQYF. DNA for the CDR3: TGTGCCAGCAGCTTAGATAGGCAGACCCAGTACTTC.

The chain has TRBV6-1 and TRBJ2-1; 12 bases fit TRBD2. This CDR3 region has 16 residues. Germline-derived CDR1 and CDR2 are MNHNS and SASEGT. Germline trimming cut 6 bases from V and 1 base from J; bases unmatched to any gene: 4. The CDR3: CASRRLAGVSYNEQFF. For the CDR3, the DNA is TGTGCCAGCAGACGACTAGCGGGGGTATCCTACAATGAGCAGTTCTTC.

The chain combines TRBV20-1 with TRBJ1-5; possibly TRBD1 for D (6 bases). The CDR3 contains 16 residues. V shed 1 base and J shed 4 bases, with 17 bases lying between them. CDR1 is DFQATT, CDR2 SNEGSKA, per germline (reference sequence). CDR3 nucleotide sequence: TGCAGTGCTAGAGGTTGGGGGGGCATCAATAATCAGCCCCAGCATTTT. Encoded protein: CSARGWGGINNQPQHF.

The V call is TRBV6-1, the J call TRBJ1-2; TRBD1 agrees at 7 bases. There are 13 residues in the CDR3. V was clipped by 6 bases and J by 7 bases; unmatched bases: 8. The germline gives CDR1 MNHNS, CDR2 SASEGT. The CDR3 is CASRVDRERGYTF. DNA of the CDR3: TGTGCCAGCAGGGTTGACAGGGAGCGTGGCTACACCTTC.

The chain carries TRBV4-2 and TRBJ1-2; 8 positions agree with TRBD1. Germline values: CDR1 LGHNA, CDR2 YNFKEQ. Trimming removed 1 base from V and 0 bases from J; junction bases left unmatched: 1. The CDR3 consists of 15 residues. CDR3 bases: TGTGCCAGCAGCCAAGCGGGACAGGCTAACTATGGCTACACCTTC. It specifies CASSQAGQANYGYTF.

The genes are TRBV6-6 and TRBJ2-7; D may be TRBD2 (5 bases). With 1 base removed from V and 7 bases from J, the gap between germline ends came to 11 bases. This CDR3 spans 13 amino acids. Germline CDR1 MNHNY, CDR2 SVGAGI (reference sequence). The CDR3 sequence is CASSYFGREEQYF. The CDR3 DNA reads TGTGCCAGCAGTTACTTCGGACGGGAAGAGCAGTACTTC.

This chain joins TRBV9 and TRBJ1-1; TRBD1 might be the D (6 bases). The V and J ends lost 3 bases and 5 bases respectively, with 14 bases between them. CDR3 length: 14 amino acids. Looked up from germline, CDR1 is SGDLS and CDR2 is YYNGEE. The CDR3 reads CASSEGGHGTEAFF. CDR3 DNA sequence: TGTGCCAGCAGCGAGGGGGGCCACGGGACTGAAGCTTTCTTT.

This clonotype was detected a few times. The genes are TRBV10-3 and TRBJ2-1; tentative D call: TRBD2 (7 bases). The CDR3 spans 15 residues. Germline-derived CDR1 and CDR2 are ENHRY and SYGVKD. Trimming took 1 base from V and 9 from J, leaving 16 bases between them. As DNA, the CDR3 is TGTGCCATCAGTGAGTGGGGGGGGCCGGCGGTTGAGCAGTTCTTC. Translation: CAISEWGGPAVEQFF.

In regard to this clonotype: A much larger clone sits a single nucleotide away, making a read error possible. The rearrangement links TRBV2 to TRBJ1-4; no clear D. This CDR3 is built from 13 residues. Looked up from germline, CDR1 is SNHLY and CDR2 is FYNNEI. Trimming took off 5 bases at V and 5 bases at J, with 9 bases between the two ends. The CDR3 loop reads CASSTEENEKLFF. CDR3 nucleotide sequence: TGTGCCAGCAGTACAGAAGAGAATGAAAAACTGTTTTTT. Looking up the rest from reference TRBV2 and TRBJ1-4 gives the full variable domain: EPEVTQTPSHQVTQMGQEVILRCVPISNHLYFYWYRQILGQKVEFLVSFYNNEISEKSEIFDDQFSVERPDGSNFTLKIRSTKLEDSAMYFCASSTEENEKLFFGSGTQLSVL.

This sequence joins TRBV7-2 and TRBJ2-1, with 14 bases identical to TRBD2. The DNA end lines up better with TRBJ2-7; the J call may be wrong. This CDR3 contains 16 residues. Germline assignment: CDR1 SGHTA and CDR2 FQGNSA. The CDR3 reads CASSLGTSGGYNEQYF. The CDR3 nucleotides are TGTGCCAGCAGCTTGGGGACTAGCGGGGGTTACAATGAGCAGTACTTC.

This clonotype was seen only once. The V and J genes are TRBV20-1 and TRBJ1-1; D possibly corresponds to TRBD1 (6 bases). This CDR3 spans 12 amino acids. CDR1 is DFQATT, CDR2 SNEGSKA, per germline (reference sequence). V was pared by 6 bases and J by 4 bases, with 12 bases between. The CDR3 DNA reads as TGCAGTGCCCAACCGGACAGCACTGAAGCTTTCTTT. It translates to CSAQPDSTEAFF.

The CDR3 DNA reads TGCGCCAGCAGCTTGGGTCGGGACAGGGGGATCAATGAGCAGTTCTTC. Protein: CASSLGRDRGINEQFF. The chain employs TRBV5-1 and TRBJ2-1; TRBD1 matches at 11 bases. Unmatched junction bases numbered 5, after V lost 0 bases and J lost 6 bases. CDR1 is SGHRS and CDR2 is YFSETQ in the germline V gene. CDR3 length: 16 amino acids.

This chain links TRBV14 with TRBJ2-7, with 9 bases fitting TRBD1. The J call is doubtful: the DNA matches TRBJ2-5 better. This CDR3 is 17 amino acids long. The germline gives CDR1 SGHDN, CDR2 FVKESK. In nucleotides, the CDR3 is TGTGCCAGCAGCCAAGGTATAACCGGGACAGGGAAAGAGACCCAGTACTTC. This gives the protein CASSQGITGTGKETQYF.

A single count supports this clonotype. This sequence joins TRBV9 and TRBJ2-7; 9 nucleotides match TRBD1. Germline loops: CDR1 SGDLS, CDR2 YYNGEE. The CDR3 is 14 residues long. V was pared by 7 bases and J by 2 bases, with 7 bases of the junction left unmatched. The DNA of the CDR3 is TGTGCCAGCGGGCCGGGACAGGGAACCTACGAGCAGTACTTC. Translated, it gives CASGPGQGTYEQYF. Combining the CDR3 with reference TRBV9 and TRBJ2-7 gives the whole variable domain DSGVTQTPKHLITATGQRVTLRCSPRSGDLSVYWYQQSLDQGLQFLIQYYNGEERAKGNILERFSAQQFPDLHSELNLSSLELGDSALYFCASGPGQGTYEQYFGPGTRLTVT.